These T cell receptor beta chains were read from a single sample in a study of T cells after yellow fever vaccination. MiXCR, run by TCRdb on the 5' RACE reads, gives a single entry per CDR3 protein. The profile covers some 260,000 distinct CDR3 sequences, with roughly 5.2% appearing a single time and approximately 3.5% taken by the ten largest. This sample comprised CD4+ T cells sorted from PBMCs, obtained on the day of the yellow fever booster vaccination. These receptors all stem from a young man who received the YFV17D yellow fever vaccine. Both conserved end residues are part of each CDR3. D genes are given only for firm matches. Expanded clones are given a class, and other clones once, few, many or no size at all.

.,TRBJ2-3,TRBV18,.,CASSPPNEDTQYF,TGTGCCAGCTCACCACCAAATGAAGATACGCAGTATTTT
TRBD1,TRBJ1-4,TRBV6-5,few,CASSPRGGAVYNEKLFF,TGTGCCAGCAGCCCCAGAGGGGGCGCCGTCTATAATGAAAAACTGTTTTTT
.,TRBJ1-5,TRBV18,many,CASSPQGSNQPQHF,TGTGCCAGCTCACCCCAGGGTAGCAATCAGCCCCAGCATTTT
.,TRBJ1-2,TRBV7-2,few,CASSSYQVPNYGYTF,TGTGCCAGCAGCTCCTACCAGGTCCCTAACTATGGCTACACCTTC
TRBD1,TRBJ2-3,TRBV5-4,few,CASSSGTAVQDTQYF,TGTGCCAGCAGCTCAGGGACAGCCGTACAAGATACGCAGTATTTT
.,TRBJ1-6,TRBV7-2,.,CASSPTQASSYNSPLHF,TGTGCCAGCAGCCCGACCCAGGCCAGCTCCTATAATTCACCCCTCCACTTT
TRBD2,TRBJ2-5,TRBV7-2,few,CASSSGTSGAVGTQYF,TGTGCCAGCAGCTCCGGGACTAGCGGGGCGGTAGGGACCCAGTACTTC
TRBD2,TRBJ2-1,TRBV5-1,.,CASRFGAGGPDEQFF,TGCGCCAGCAGATTTGGAGCGGGGGGGCCGGATGAGCAGTTCTTC
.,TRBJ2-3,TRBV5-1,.,CASNPRDTSTDTQYF,TGCGCCAGCAACCCCCGGGACACTAGCACAGATACGCAGTATTTT
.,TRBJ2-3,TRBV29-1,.,CSVNLRGSTDTQYF,TGCAGCGTTAACTTGCGGGGAAGCACAGATACGCAGTATTTT
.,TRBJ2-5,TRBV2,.,CASSGSKQETQYF,TGTGCCAGCAGTGGTAGCAAGCAAGAGACCCAGTACTTC
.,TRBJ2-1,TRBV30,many,CAWMGQEYNEQFF,TGTGCCTGGATGGGTCAGGAATACAATGAGCAGTTCTTC
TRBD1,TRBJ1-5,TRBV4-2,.,CASSQEPVGQGHQPQHF,TGTGCCAGCAGCCAAGAACCGGTAGGACAGGGACATCAGCCCCAGCATTTT
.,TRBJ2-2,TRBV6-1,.,CASSPRHTGGELFF,TGTGCCAGCAGTCCCCGACATACCGGCGGGGAGCTGTTTTTT
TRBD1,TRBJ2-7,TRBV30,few,CAWSVPRTGARYEQYF,TGTGCCTGGAGTGTCCCCCGGACAGGGGCCCGTTACGAGCAGTACTTC
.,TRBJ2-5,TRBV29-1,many,CSVNHQETQYF,TGCAGCGTTAACCATCAGGAGACCCAGTACTTC
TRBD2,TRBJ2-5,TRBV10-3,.,CAIRRGGLEETQYF,TGTGCCATCCGGCGCGGGGGGCTGGAAGAGACCCAGTACTTC
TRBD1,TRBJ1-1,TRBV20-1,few,CSAPPGTGVSEAFF,TGCAGTGCCCCACCCGGGACAGGGGTGTCTGAAGCTTTCTTT
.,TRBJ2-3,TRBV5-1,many,CASSLVAGGVTDTQYF,TGCGCCAGCAGCTTGGTCGCCGGGGGAGTCACAGATACGCAGTATTTT
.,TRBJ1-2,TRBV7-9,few,CASSLGFRGYTF,TGTGCCAGCAGCTTAGGATTCCGGGGCTACACCTTC
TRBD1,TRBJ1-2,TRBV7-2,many,CASSFPTRGTDRDNYGYTF,TGTGCCAGCAGCTTTCCTACCCGCGGGACAGACAGGGATAACTATGGCTACACCTTC
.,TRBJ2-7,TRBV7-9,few,CASSSFAGGGYEQYF,TGTGCCAGCAGCTCCTTCGCAGGGGGAGGGTACGAGCAGTACTTC
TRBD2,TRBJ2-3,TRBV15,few,CATKDGGLSTDTQYF,TGTGCCACCAAGGACGGGGGGTTGAGCACAGATACGCAGTATTTT
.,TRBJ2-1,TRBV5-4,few,CASSLRGLADSYNEQFF,TGTGCCAGCAGCTTGAGAGGGCTGGCGGACTCCTACAATGAGCAGTTCTTC
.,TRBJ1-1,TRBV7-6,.,CASRQVRDTEAFF,TGTGCCAGCCGACAGGTCCGGGACACTGAAGCTTTCTTT
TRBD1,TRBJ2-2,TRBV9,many,CASSARQGTGFTGELFF,TGTGCCAGCAGCGCCCGACAGGGGACAGGGTTCACCGGGGAGCTGTTTTTT
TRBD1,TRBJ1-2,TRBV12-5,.,CASGSDRGQDGYTF,TGTGCTAGTGGTTCCGACAGGGGGCAAGATGGCTACACCTTC
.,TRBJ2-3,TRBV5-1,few,CASSFRLPRTDTQYF,TGCGCCAGCAGCTTTCGCTTACCCCGCACAGATACGCAGTATTTT
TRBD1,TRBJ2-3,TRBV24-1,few,CATSDQTGNARDTQYF,TGTGCCACCAGTGACCAGACAGGGAACGCGCGAGATACGCAGTATTTT
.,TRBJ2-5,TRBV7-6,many,CASSSSPQETQYF,TGTGCCAGCAGCTCGTCTCCCCAAGAGACCCAGTACTTC
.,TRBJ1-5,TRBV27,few,CASSLSGYQPQHF,TGTGCCAGCAGTTTATCGGGGTATCAGCCCCAGCATTTT
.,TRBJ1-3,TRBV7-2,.,CASSLNAAGNTIYF,TGTGCCAGCAGCTTAAACGCAGCTGGAAACACCATATATTTT
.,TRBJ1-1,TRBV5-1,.,CASSQEWLNTEAFF,TGCGCCAGCAGCCAGGAATGGTTGAACACTGAAGCTTTCTTT
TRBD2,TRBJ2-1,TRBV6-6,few,CASSSWTSNEQFF,TGTGCCAGCAGTTCCTGGACTAGCAATGAGCAGTTCTTC
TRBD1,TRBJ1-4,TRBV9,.,CASSVAGGSEKLFF,TGTGCCAGCAGCGTAGCAGGGGGCAGCGAAAAACTGTTTTTT
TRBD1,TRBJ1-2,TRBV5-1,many,CASSVDRGDGYTF,TGCGCCAGCAGCGTGGACAGGGGAGATGGCTACACCTTC